This entry features one T cell receptor beta chain sequence. V was cut by 6 bases and J by 1 base, with 11 bases left in between. This CDR3 spans 14 amino acids. Germline V gives CDR1 MNHEY, CDR2 SVGAGI. The data derive from a study of blood T cell repertoires in COVID-19. Overall study: Sites across the United States, Italy and Spain contributed samples from acute and convalescent COVID-19.

Generated by immunoSEQ multiplex PCR, the TCRdb table keeps only in-frame clones and is missing some. The sample lists approximately 270,000 clones, approximately 88% occurring once. Sequenced: peripheral blood. The V call is TRBV6-5, the J call TRBJ2-3, with D possibly being TRBD1 (6 bases). The TCR was taken from a woman in her 30s with COVID-19, enrolled during active disease. DNA of the CDR3: TGTGCCAGCAGGGGGGCTAGCCGCACAGATACGCAGTATTTT. It specifies CASRGASRTDTQYF.